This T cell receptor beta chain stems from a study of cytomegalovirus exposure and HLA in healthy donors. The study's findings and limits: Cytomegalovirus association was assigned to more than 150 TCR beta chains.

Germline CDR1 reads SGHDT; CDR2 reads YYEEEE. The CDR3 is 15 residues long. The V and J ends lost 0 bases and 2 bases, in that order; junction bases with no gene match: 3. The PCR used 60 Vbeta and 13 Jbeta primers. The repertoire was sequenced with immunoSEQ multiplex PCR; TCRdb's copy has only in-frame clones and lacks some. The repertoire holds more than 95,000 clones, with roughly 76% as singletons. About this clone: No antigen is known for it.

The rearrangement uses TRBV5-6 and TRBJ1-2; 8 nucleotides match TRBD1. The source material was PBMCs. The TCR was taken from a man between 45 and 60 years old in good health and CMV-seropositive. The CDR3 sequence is CASSLAPGGNYGYTF. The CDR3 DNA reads TGTGCCAGCAGCTTGGCGCCAGGGGGCAACTATGGCTACACCTTC.